Listed below are T cell receptor beta chains from one sample, sequenced in a study of cytomegalovirus exposure and HLA in healthy donors. Clones were read by immunoSEQ multiplex PCR, and TCRdb kept only the in-frame ones, dropping some. The sample carries around 92,000 clones, 81% recorded once. Sequenced input: PBMCs. These receptors all stem from a girl aged 2 to 10 in good health and CMV-seropositive. CDR3s include the opening cysteine and the closing phenylalanine or tryptophan. Fields, in order: clone size, D gene, J gene, CDR3 length, V gene, CDR3 protein, CDR3 DNA. A D gene is named only where the DNA matches it firmly. Part of the rows lack a size; the others show once, few, many or a class for expanded clones.

clone size: -; D gene: TRBD1; J gene: TRBJ1-2; CDR3 length: 15; V gene: TRBV6-8; CDR3 protein: CASSYKGQEANGYTF; CDR3 DNA: TGTGCCAGCAGCTACAAAGGACAGGAAGCTAATGGCTACACCTTC
clone size: few; D gene: -; J gene: TRBJ1-1; CDR3 length: 17; V gene: TRBV5-4; CDR3 protein: CASTTGGGRGAESEAFF; CDR3 DNA: TGTGCCAGCACCACGGGTGGGGGACGGGGGGCAGAATCTGAAGCTTTCTTT
clone size: -; D gene: TRBD2; J gene: TRBJ2-7; CDR3 length: 14; V gene: TRBV27; CDR3 protein: CASGSGGTTYEQYF; CDR3 DNA: TGTGCCAGCGGGTCGGGGGGGACAACCTACGAGCAGTACTTC
clone size: -; D gene: -; J gene: TRBJ2-7; CDR3 length: 13; V gene: TRBV25-1; CDR3 protein: CASSEGGLGEQYF; CDR3 DNA: TGTGCCAGCAGTGAAGGAGGGCTGGGCGAGCAGTACTTC
clone size: -; D gene: -; J gene: TRBJ1-1; CDR3 length: 14; V gene: TRBV27; CDR3 protein: CASSFLYRNTEAFF; CDR3 DNA: TGTGCCAGCAGTTTCTTGTACAGGAACACTGAAGCTTTCTTT
clone size: -; D gene: -; J gene: TRBJ2-1; CDR3 length: 18; V gene: TRBV27; CDR3 protein: CASKRQVGGFSSYNEQFF; CDR3 DNA: TGTGCCAGCAAAAGACAGGTGGGCGGGTTCTCCTCCTACAATGAGCAGTTCTTC
clone size: -; D gene: -; J gene: TRBJ2-5; CDR3 length: 15; V gene: TRBV6-5; CDR3 protein: CASSWSGRAQETQYF; CDR3 DNA: TGTGCCAGCAGCTGGAGCGGACGAGCCCAAGAGACCCAGTACTTC
clone size: -; D gene: -; J gene: TRBJ2-5; CDR3 length: 14; V gene: TRBV5-1; CDR3 protein: CASSFPGAGETQYF; CDR3 DNA: TGCGCCAGCAGCTTCCCAGGGGCCGGAGAGACCCAGTACTTC
clone size: -; D gene: -; J gene: TRBJ2-7; CDR3 length: 13; V gene: TRBV7-9; CDR3 protein: CASSLGSGYEQYF; CDR3 DNA: TGTGCCAGCAGCTTAGGGTCAGGCTACGAGCAGTACTTC
clone size: -; D gene: TRBD2; J gene: TRBJ2-1; CDR3 length: 19; V gene: TRBV4-1; CDR3 protein: CASSQAVDSGSRSYNEQFF; CDR3 DNA: TGCGCCAGCAGCCAAGCGGTCGATAGCGGGAGTCGATCCTACAATGAGCAGTTCTTC
clone size: -; D gene: -; J gene: TRBJ2-5; CDR3 length: 14; V gene: TRBV29-1; CDR3 protein: CSVTGTMGIETQYF; CDR3 DNA: TGCAGCGTTACCGGGACAATGGGGATCGAGACCCAGTACTTC
clone size: -; D gene: TRBD2; J gene: TRBJ2-7; CDR3 length: 15; V gene: TRBV27; CDR3 protein: CASRLTSGGVYEQYF; CDR3 DNA: TGTGCCAGCAGACTCACTAGCGGGGGCGTTTACGAGCAGTACTTC
clone size: -; D gene: TRBD1; J gene: TRBJ1-2; CDR3 length: 13; V gene: TRBV30; CDR3 protein: CAWSYRGGAGYTF; CDR3 DNA: TGTGCCTGGAGCTACAGGGGCGGGGCTGGCTACACCTTC
clone size: -; D gene: TRBD2; J gene: TRBJ2-3; CDR3 length: 17; V gene: TRBV6-1; CDR3 protein: CASSERGGSGGTDTQYF; CDR3 DNA: TGTGCCAGCAGTGAAAGGGGCGGGAGTGGGGGGACAGATACGCAGTATTTT
clone size: -; D gene: -; J gene: TRBJ1-1; CDR3 length: 12; V gene: TRBV30; CDR3 protein: CAWRVGDTEAFF; CDR3 DNA: TGTGCCTGGAGGGTGGGCGACACTGAAGCTTTCTTT
clone size: -; D gene: -; J gene: TRBJ1-2; CDR3 length: 18; V gene: TRBV29-1; CDR3 protein: CSVEGGTRVVLPDYGYTF; CDR3 DNA: TGCAGCGTTGAAGGAGGGACACGGGTAGTGTTACCCGACTATGGCTACACCTTC
clone size: -; D gene: TRBD1; J gene: TRBJ1-4; CDR3 length: 13; V gene: TRBV5-1; CDR3 protein: CASSLDRVEKLFF; CDR3 DNA: TGCGCCAGCAGCCTCGACAGGGTTGAAAAACTGTTTTTT
clone size: -; D gene: -; J gene: TRBJ2-7; CDR3 length: 14; V gene: TRBV5-1; CDR3 protein: CASSLDLMEREQYF; CDR3 DNA: TGCGCCAGCAGCTTGGATCTAATGGAGCGCGAGCAGTACTTC
clone size: -; D gene: TRBD1; J gene: TRBJ2-1; CDR3 length: 14; V gene: TRBV30; CDR3 protein: CAWKEQGAKGEQFF; CDR3 DNA: TGTGCCTGGAAAGAACAGGGGGCAAAAGGCGAGCAGTTCTTC
clone size: -; D gene: -; J gene: TRBJ1-5; CDR3 length: 15; V gene: TRBV6-6; CDR3 protein: CASSYMGGSNQPQHF; CDR3 DNA: TGTGCCAGCAGTTACATGGGGGGTAGCAATCAGCCCCAGCATTTT
clone size: -; D gene: TRBD1; J gene: TRBJ1-2; CDR3 length: 14; V gene: TRBV25-1; CDR3 protein: CASSVAGGYYGYTF; CDR3 DNA: TGTGCCAGCAGTGTTGCAGGGGGCTACTATGGCTACACCTTC
clone size: once; D gene: -; J gene: TRBJ1-5; CDR3 length: 13; V gene: TRBV6-4; CDR3 protein: CASSSQGDQPQHF; CDR3 DNA: TGTGCCAGCAGTTCCCAGGGCGATCAGCCCCAGCATTTT
clone size: -; D gene: -; J gene: TRBJ1-1; CDR3 length: 16; V gene: TRBV11-2; CDR3 protein: CASSLQGRGSGWKAFF; CDR3 DNA: TGTGCCAGCAGCTTACAGGGGAGGGGATCCGGATGGAAAGCTTTCTTT
clone size: few; D gene: -; J gene: TRBJ1-1; CDR3 length: 14; V gene: TRBV25-1; CDR3 protein: CASSQGKTNTEAFF; CDR3 DNA: TGTGCCAGCAGTCAGGGGAAAACGAACACTGAAGCTTTCTTT
clone size: -; D gene: -; J gene: TRBJ1-2; CDR3 length: 13; V gene: TRBV28; CDR3 protein: CASSLDTGYGYTF; CDR3 DNA: TGTGCCAGCAGCCTAGACACAGGCTATGGCTACACCTTC